The clone carrying this T cell receptor beta chain appeared once. This specimen belongs to a study of blood T cell repertoires in COVID-19. The assay was immunoSEQ multiplex PCR, and TCRdb's table has in-frame clones only and misses some. The sample yields about 100,000 clones, about 83% seen once. The V and J ends lost 3 bases and 4 bases respectively, with 13 bases between them. This CDR3 has 15 residues. The germline gives CDR1 SGHVS, CDR2 FQNEAQ. The chain couples TRBV7-8 to TRBJ1-5; D perhaps matches TRBD1 (5 bases). Sequenced material: peripheral blood. This sequence originates from a man aged 40-50 years with active or convalescent COVID-19. The CDR3 here is CASSLGWGRNQPQHF. As DNA, the CDR3 is TGTGCCAGCAGCTTGGGTTGGGGCCGGAATCAGCCCCAGCATTTT.